These 20 T cell receptor beta chains were all obtained from the same sample, sequenced in a study of early T cells in non-severe SARS-CoV-2 infection. TCRdb re-derived calls from the 5' RACE reads in MiXCR, one entry per CDR3 protein. The sample lists roughly 65,000 distinct CDR3 sequences; 12% were seen once. Sample: whole blood. The source is an adult who was a healthcare worker with PCR-confirmed SARS-CoV-2 infection or an uninfected control (not recorded which).

This clonotype appeared many times. The V gene is TRBV12-3 or TRBV12-4, the J gene TRBJ1-1; TRBD1 is a possible D gene (6 bases). The CDR3 sequence is 12 residues long. The germline V and J ends were trimmed by 3 bases and 6 bases, with 8 bases remaining between them. CDR3 loop: CASSFSGAEAFF. Written as DNA, the CDR3 is TGTGCCAGCAGTTTTTCAGGGGCTGAAGCTTTCTTT.

This clonotype has a count of ten or more. The V and J genes are TRBV20-1 and TRBJ1-6, with a tentative D call TRBD1 (5 bases). The germline V gene has CDR1 DFQATT and CDR2 SNEGSKA (reference sequence). The CDR3 extends over 15 amino acids. Trimming left V 6 bases short and J 1 base short, with 13 bases between. The CDR3 nucleotides are TGCAGTGCCATCTCCAGGGTTTCCTATAATTCACCCCTCCACTTT. Protein: CSAISRVSYNSPLHF.

The chain has TRBV6-2 or TRBV6-3 and TRBJ1-1; D remains unclear. CDR3 length: 12 amino acids. Trimming removed 5 bases at V and 3 bases at J, with 7 bases between. The germline CDR1 and CDR2 sequences are MNHEY and SVGEGT. The CDR3 sequence: CASSPRHTEAFF. The CDR3 DNA reads TGTGCCAGCAGTCCGCGACACACTGAAGCTTTCTTT.

This clonotype has a count of ten or more. V usage is TRBV11-2 and J usage is TRBJ2-5; 7 nucleotides align to TRBD2. Germline V gene lookup returns CDR1 SGHAT and CDR2 FQNNGV. The CDR3 consists of 15 residues. V shed 4 bases and J 5 bases; nucleotides not matched to a gene: 10. The CDR3 bases are TGTGCCAGCAGCTCGATCCTCTCGCGGGGGGAGACCCAGTACTTC. Its protein product is CASSSILSRGETQYF.

This clonotype was seen many times. The gene calls are TRBV7-9 and TRBJ2-1; 9 bases match TRBD1. CDR1 and CDR2 from the germline V gene are SEHNR and FQNEAQ (reference sequence). Trimming took 1 base from V and 7 from J; bases not matched to a gene: 5. The CDR3 extends over 15 amino acids. The chain's CDR3 is CASSLGRDRANEQFF. The CDR3 DNA sequence: TGTGCCAGCAGCTTAGGCCGGGACAGGGCTAATGAGCAGTTCTTC.

The chain is built from TRBV7-9 and TRBJ1-5, with D perhaps matching TRBD1 (5 bases). V was pared by 8 bases and J by 0 bases, with 11 bases between. The germline CDR1 and CDR2 sequences are SEHNR and FQNEAQ (reference sequence). There are 14 residues in the CDR3. For the CDR3, the DNA is TGTGCCAGCCAGGGAATGAATAGCAATCAGCCCCAGCATTTT. Encoded protein: CASQGMNSNQPQHF.

This chain connects TRBV7-2 to TRBJ2-7; D is possibly TRBD2 (6 bases). CDR1 is SGHTA, CDR2 FQGNSA, per germline. This CDR3 is built from 17 residues. Trimming shortened V by 7 bases and J by 2 bases, and 24 bases separated the two germline ends. The CDR3 sequence: CASNRGGNTRTTYEQYF. DNA of the CDR3: TGTGCCAGCAACCGTGGGGGGAACACCCGAACTACCTACGAGCAGTACTTC. The full variable domain, with the rest looked up from reference TRBV7-2 and TRBJ2-7, is GAGVSQSPSNKVTEKGKDVELRCDPISGHTALYWYRQSLGQGLEFLIYFQGNSAPDKSGLPSDRFSAERTGGSVSTLTIQRTQQEDSAVYLCASNRGGNTRTTYEQYFGPGTRLTVT.

The rearrangement uses TRBV7-2 and TRBJ2-3; TRBD2 aligns across 7 bases. CDR3 length: 16 amino acids. V gave up 2 bases and J gave up 3 bases; unmatched junction bases: 8. CDR1 and CDR2 from the germline V gene are SGHTA and FQGNSA. The CDR3 nucleotides read TGTGCCAGCAGCTTATCAGCGGGGATCAGAACAGATACGCAGTATTTT. Amino acid sequence: CASSLSAGIRTDTQYF.

The gene calls are TRBV11-2 and TRBJ1-2, with D perhaps TRBD1 (6 bases). The CDR3 spans 12 residues. The V end was cut by 5 bases, the J end by 5 bases, with 9 bases between. In germline, CDR1 is SGHAT, CDR2 FQNNGV. Written as DNA, the CDR3 is TGTGCCAGCAGCATAGGACAGTATGGCTACACCTTC. It yields the protein CASSIGQYGYTF.

The chain carries TRBV29-1 and TRBJ2-7, with TRBD1 matching 7 bases. The CDR3 covers 11 residues. Trimming took 7 bases from V and 2 from J; bases not matched to a gene: 2. Germline loops: CDR1 SQVTM, CDR2 ANQGSEA. CDR3 coding DNA: TGCAGCGCCCAGGGGGCCTACGAGCAGTACTTC. Its translation is CSAQGAYEQYF.

In its sample, this clonotype was seen a few times. The CDR3 loop is CASRAPGTRDPYEQYF. The DNA of the CDR3 is TGTGCCAGCAGGGCACCAGGGACACGCGATCCCTACGAGCAGTACTTC. The V call is TRBV11-2, the J call TRBJ2-7; TRBD1 might be the D (6 bases). The germline V gene has CDR1 SGHAT and CDR2 FQNNGV. The CDR3 extends over 16 amino acids. V was pared by 6 bases and J by 2 bases, with 20 bases between.

This clonotype was counted ten times or more. The gene calls are TRBV5-4 and TRBJ2-5; TRBD2 aligns across 7 bases. The CDR3 spans 14 residues. Germline trimming cut 2 bases from V and 5 bases from J; bases unmatched to any gene: 6. Germline V gene sequence: CDR1 SGHNT, CDR2 YYREEE (reference sequence). The CDR3 DNA reads TGTGCCAGCAGCTTAGGACTAGTCGACGAGACCCAGTACTTC. Protein: CASSLGLVDETQYF.

The V gene is TRBV7-6, the J gene TRBJ2-2; D is unclear. CDR1 and CDR2 from the germline V gene are SGHVS and FNYEAQ. CDR3 length equals 15 residues. Between the trimmed V and J ends, which lost 5 bases and 1 base, there was a span of 11 bases. The CDR3 DNA reads TGTGCCAGCAGCCTAAAGATGTTGAACACCGGGGAGCTGTTTTTT. Its protein is CASSLKMLNTGELFF.

Many counts were recorded for this clonotype. This chain joins TRBV6-5 and TRBJ2-3, with 8 bases that match TRBD1. The length of the CDR3 is 13 residues. Germline loops: CDR1 MNHEY, CDR2 SVGAGI. Trimming cost V 8 bases and J 7 bases; bases outside gene matches: 8. CDR3 loop: CASAGTGRNTQYF. CDR3 sequence (DNA): TGTGCCAGCGCCGGGACAGGTCGTAATACGCAGTATTTT.

This clonotype has just a few counts. V gene TRBV7-9 combines with J gene TRBJ2-7, with no clear D. The ends were cut back, 3 bases at V and 2 bases at J, with 8 bases in the middle. The germline gives CDR1 SEHNR, CDR2 FQNEAQ (reference sequence). The CDR3 runs 13 residues. The CDR3 coding sequence is TGTGCCAGCAGCTTCGGGCAAGCCTACGAGCAGTACTTC. Amino acids: CASSFGQAYEQYF.

This clonotype has ten or more counts. V gene TRBV25-1 combines with J gene TRBJ2-7; D perhaps matches TRBD2 (5 bases). Germline V gene sequence: CDR1 MGHDK, CDR2 SYGVNS. The ends were cut back, 1 base at V and 3 bases at J, with 13 bases in the middle. The CDR3 length is 15 residues. CDR3 residues: CASSESLAGLYEQYF. The CDR3 DNA reads as TGTGCCAGCAGTGAATCCCTGGCGGGTCTCTACGAGCAGTACTTC.

V gene TRBV27 combines with J gene TRBJ1-2; 8 nucleotides match TRBD1. CDR1 and CDR2 from the germline V gene are MNHEY and SMNVEV (reference sequence). The CDR3 totals 17 residues. V was clipped by 5 bases and J by 4 bases; unmatched bases: 15. CDR3 region: CASSTRTGRRTIYGYTF. In DNA form, the CDR3 reads TGTGCCAGCAGTACCCGGACAGGGCGAAGGACGATCTATGGCTACACCTTC.

This chain joins TRBV7-6 and TRBJ2-7; 9 nucleotides line up with TRBD2. Unmatched junction bases numbered 6, after V lost 0 bases and J lost 3 bases. The CDR3 covers 16 residues. Looked up from germline, CDR1 is SGHVS and CDR2 is FNYEAQ. CDR3 in amino acids: CASSLAASGANYEQYF. CDR3 DNA: TGTGCCAGCAGCTTAGCGGCTAGCGGGGCCAACTACGAGCAGTACTTC.

This clonotype has more than one count but fewer than ten. DNA for the CDR3: TGTGCCAGCAGCCCTGACCACGAGCAGTACTTC. Protein: CASSPDHEQYF. The chain couples TRBV7-2 to TRBJ2-7, with unresolved D. The V and J ends lost 5 bases and 5 bases respectively, with 7 bases between them. This CDR3 region has 11 residues. Germline-derived CDR1 and CDR2 are SGHTA and FQGNSA.

The sample holds a few counts of this clonotype. The chain combines TRBV7-2 with TRBJ2-7; D is ambiguous. In germline, CDR1 is SGHTA, CDR2 FQGNSA. V was pared by 2 bases and J by 2 bases, with 10 bases between. The CDR3 is 14 amino acids. CDR3 DNA sequence: TGTGCCAGCAGCTTACGTGGTGAAGCCTACGAGCAGTACTTC. Amino acids: CASSLRGEAYEQYF.